This is a list of T cell receptor beta chains from one sample in a study of OX40 agonist ivuxolimab in advanced cancers. Sequencing was performed with immunoSEQ multiplex PCR; in TCRdb, only in-frame clones are kept and a portion is missing. The table records some 99,000 clones, approximately 83% of them present only once. The specimen comprised CD4+ or CD8+ T cells sorted from blood, sampled in a trial of the OX40 agonist ivuxolimab. The receptors were sampled from an adult with an advanced solid tumor such as melanoma, head and neck, liver or kidney cancer. Both conserved end residues are part of each CDR3. Each record gives: D gene, J gene, clone size, V gene, CDR3 protein, CDR3 DNA. The D gene is left open where the match is weak. Clone size is given for some rows only: seen once, a few or many times, or a class if the clone is expanded.

TRBD1	TRBJ1-2	once	TRBV7-2	CASSLDGGAGGYGYTF	TGTGCCAGCAGCTTAGATGGTGGGGCAGGGGGCTATGGCTACACCTTC
.	TRBJ1-1	.	TRBV19	CASSHLNTEAFF	TGTGCCAGTAGTCACCTGAACACTGAAGCTTTCTTT
.	TRBJ2-5	.	TRBV18	CASSPYQETQYF	TGTGCCAGCTCACCGTACCAAGAGACCCAGTACTTC
.	TRBJ1-1	.	TRBV6-5	CASSPVRVNTEAFF	TGTGCCAGCAGCCCGGTTAGGGTGAACACTGAAGCTTTCTTT
.	TRBJ1-1	.	TRBV30	CAWGTRGTEAFF	TGTGCCTGGGGCACGAGGGGCACTGAAGCTTTCTTT
TRBD2	TRBJ2-7	.	TRBV7-2	CASSHGRGVYEQYF	TGTGCTAGCAGCCACGGGAGGGGGGTTTACGAGCAGTACTTC
.	TRBJ1-2	.	TRBV28	CASSTANYGYTF	TGTGCCAGCAGTACGGCGAACTATGGCTACACCTTC
.	TRBJ1-2	.	TRBV28	CASSPTGSGGGSYGYTF	TGTGCCAGCAGCCCAACGGGGTCCGGTGGCGGATCCTATGGCTACACCTTC
TRBD2	TRBJ2-3	few	TRBV10-3	CAIAPGLASGSADTQYF	TGTGCCATTGCTCCGGGACTAGCATCGGGGAGCGCAGATACGCAGTATTTT
TRBD1	TRBJ1-4	.	TRBV18	CASSPDRAANEKLFF	TGTGCCAGCTCACCTGACAGGGCGGCTAATGAAAAACTGTTTTTT
.	TRBJ2-5	few	TRBV13	CASSFSVQETQYF	TGTGCCAGCAGCTTCTCGGTACAAGAGACCCAGTACTTC
.	TRBJ1-6	.	TRBV2	CASKGSSYNSPLHF	TGTGCCAGCAAAGGGAGCTCCTATAATTCACCCCTCCACTTT
TRBD2	TRBJ2-1	few	TRBV11-2	CASSPLTSPDTNEQFF	TGTGCCAGCAGCCCACTGACTAGCCCTGACACCAATGAGCAGTTCTTC
TRBD1	TRBJ1-5	.	TRBV7-9	CASSLTGGSNQPQHF	TGTGCCAGCAGCTTGACAGGGGGTAGCAATCAGCCCCAGCATTTT
.	TRBJ1-1	.	TRBV5-1	CASRRAKNTEAFF	TGCGCCAGCAGGCGGGCCAAGAACACTGAAGCTTTCTTT